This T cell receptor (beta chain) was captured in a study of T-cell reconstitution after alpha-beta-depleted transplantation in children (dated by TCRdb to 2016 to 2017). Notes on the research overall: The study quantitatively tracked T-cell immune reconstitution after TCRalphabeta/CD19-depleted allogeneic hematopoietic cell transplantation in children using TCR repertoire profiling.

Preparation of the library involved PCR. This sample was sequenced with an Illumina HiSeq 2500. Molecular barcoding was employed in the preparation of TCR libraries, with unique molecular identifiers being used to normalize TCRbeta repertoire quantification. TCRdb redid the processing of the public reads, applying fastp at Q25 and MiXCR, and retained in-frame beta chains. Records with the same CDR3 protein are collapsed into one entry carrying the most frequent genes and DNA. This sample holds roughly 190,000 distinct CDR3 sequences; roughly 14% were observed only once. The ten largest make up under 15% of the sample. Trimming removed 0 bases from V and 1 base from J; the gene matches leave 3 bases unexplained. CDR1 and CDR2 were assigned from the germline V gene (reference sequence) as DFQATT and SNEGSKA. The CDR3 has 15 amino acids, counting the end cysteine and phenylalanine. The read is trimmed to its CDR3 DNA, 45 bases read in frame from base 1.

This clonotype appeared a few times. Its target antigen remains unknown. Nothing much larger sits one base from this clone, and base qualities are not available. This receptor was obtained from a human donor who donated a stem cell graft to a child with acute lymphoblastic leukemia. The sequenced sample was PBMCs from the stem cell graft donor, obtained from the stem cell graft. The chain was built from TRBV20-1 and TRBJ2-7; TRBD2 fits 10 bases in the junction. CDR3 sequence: CSAREATSGSYEQYF. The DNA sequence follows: TGCAGTGCTAGAGAGGCGACTAGCGGGTCCTACGAGCAGTACTTC.